This T cell receptor (beta chain) is from a study of graft-versus-host responses after intestinal transplantation. Turning to the study itself: Anti-thymocyte globulin induction, then tacrolimus and steroids for about three years, went to all recipients. Whole-study findings and limits: Recipient marrow showed GvH clones, some seen first in ileum or blood. Early post-transplant HvG declines were associated with peak circulating GvH clone levels. Within the allografts of patients who had graft-donor T cell macrochimerism, graft-versus-host to host-versus-graft clonal ratios were high.

Assay used: immunoSEQ multiplex PCR; TCRdb lists only in-frame clones, some missing. The table records some 39,000 clones, roughly 95% of them present only once. With respect to this clone: Its antigen is undetermined.

This clonotype was sampled from a human donor who was the organ donor for an intestinal transplant. Sequenced here: unstimulated CD8+ T cells sorted from spleen or lymph node cells, sampled before transplant.

Here the CDR3 DNA reads TGTGCCAGCAGACCCGAGCGGGGGGCCTACAATGAGCAGTTCTTC. It codes for CASRPERGAYNEQFF. V is TRBV2 and J is TRBJ2-1; 9 positions match TRBD2. The CDR3 has 15 residues. CDR1 is SNHLY and CDR2 is FYNNEI in the germline V gene. J was trimmed by 2 bases and V by 6 bases; bases with no gene match: 5.